The clone carrying this T cell receptor (beta chain) was counted at least ten times. Unique molecular identifiers were affixed to single, distinct cDNA molecules. One entry per CDR3 protein, called by TCRdb with MiXCR from the 5' RACE reads. The sample lists 30,000 to 45,000 distinct CDR3 sequences, approximately 4.1% occurring once. CDR1 is SGHDT, CDR2 YYEEEE, per germline. Trimming took 3 bases from V and 9 from J; bases not matched to a gene: 3. The CDR3 consists of 12 residues. This record belongs to a study of early T cells in non-severe SARS-CoV-2 infection. Study-wide background: Investigators sequenced bulk RNA drawn from unsorted whole blood, and chains remained unpaired.

Sequenced sample: whole blood. The TCR sequence derives from an adult who was a healthcare worker with PCR-confirmed SARS-CoV-2 infection or an uninfected control (not recorded which). The chain links TRBV5-6 to TRBJ2-1; 7 bases map to TRBD2. CDR3 sequence reads: CASSWERGEQFF. As DNA, the CDR3 is TGTGCCAGCAGCTGGGAGCGGGGTGAGCAGTTCTTC.